The present T cell receptor (beta chain) was sequenced within a study of T cell repertoires in cytomegalovirus infection. The overall study: Public TCR beta signatures indicated both CMV infection and matching HLA type.

CDR1 and CDR2 from the germline V gene are SNHLY and FYNNEI. V dropped 4 bases and J dropped 3; count of bases not matched to a gene: 5. The CDR3 runs 14 residues. One entry per CDR3 protein, called by TCRdb with MiXCR from the reads. The sample holds 310,000 or so distinct CDR3 sequences, about a sixth seen once. Concerning this clonotype: What it binds is not known.

General study findings and limits: Cumulative public TCR beta family frequency identified carriers of CMV plus the relevant HLA. The ex vivo response showed dominance by HLA-C-restricted CMV-specific TCR beta clonotypes.

The material sequenced was PBMCs. The chain recombines TRBV2 with TRBJ2-7; 8 bases are shared with TRBD1. This sequence was found in a human donor in good health (CMV status not recorded). Some clones in this sample may be carry-over from other donors' samples. CDR3 DNA: TGTGCCAGCAGTGGGGACAGGACGATCTACGAGCAGTACTTC. As protein: CASSGDRTIYEQYF.